This T cell receptor (beta chain) is drawn from a study of T cells in pancreatic ductal adenocarcinoma. Turning to this clone: Its antigen is currently unknown.

Germline-derived CDR1 and CDR2 are SGHAT and FQDESV (reference sequence). The CDR3 runs 19 residues. Deletions cut 1 base from V and 3 bases from J, with 22 bases between. Produced via immunoSEQ multiplex PCR; TCRdb's table is partial and in-frame only. The sample holds roughly 100,000 clones; roughly 96% are singletons and the top ten take roughly 3.1%. Selected pancreatic ductal adenocarcinoma patients had undergone surgery without neoadjuvant therapy. Study results and limitations: Compared with tumor, blood showed more total productive templates and approximately 8-fold more clonotypes.

The V call is TRBV11-1, the J call TRBJ2-1; TRBD2 is a possible D gene (5 bases). Material for sequencing was PBMCs. This receptor was taken from a human donor with pancreatic ductal adenocarcinoma. The CDR3: CASSLGLPTRPSGYNEQFF. The CDR3, as DNA: TGTGCCAGCAGCTTAGGCCTTCCCACTCGACCGAGCGGCTACAATGAGCAGTTCTTC.